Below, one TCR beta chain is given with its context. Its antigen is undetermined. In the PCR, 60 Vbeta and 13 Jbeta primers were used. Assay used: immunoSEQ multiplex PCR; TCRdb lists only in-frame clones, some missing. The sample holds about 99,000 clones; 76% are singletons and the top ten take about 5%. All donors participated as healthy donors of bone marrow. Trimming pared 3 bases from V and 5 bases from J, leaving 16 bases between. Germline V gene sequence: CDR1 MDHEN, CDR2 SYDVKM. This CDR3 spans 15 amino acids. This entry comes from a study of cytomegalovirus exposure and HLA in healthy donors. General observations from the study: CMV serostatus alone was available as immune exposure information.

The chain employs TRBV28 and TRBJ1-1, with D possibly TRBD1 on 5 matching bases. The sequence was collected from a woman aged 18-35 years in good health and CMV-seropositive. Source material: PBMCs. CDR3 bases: TGTGCCAGCAGTTTGCAAGGCAGGGCGGTAACTGAAGCTTTCTTT. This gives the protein CASSLQGRAVTEAFF.